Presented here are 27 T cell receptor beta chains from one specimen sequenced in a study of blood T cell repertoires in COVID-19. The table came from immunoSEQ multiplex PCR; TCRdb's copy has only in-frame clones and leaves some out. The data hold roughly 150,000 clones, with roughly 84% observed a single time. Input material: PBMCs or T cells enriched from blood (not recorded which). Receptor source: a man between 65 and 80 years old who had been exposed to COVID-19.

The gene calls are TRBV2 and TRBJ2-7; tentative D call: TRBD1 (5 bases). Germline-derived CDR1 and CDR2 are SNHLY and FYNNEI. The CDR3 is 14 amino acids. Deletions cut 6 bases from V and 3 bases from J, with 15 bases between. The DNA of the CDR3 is TGTGCCAGCAGGAAGGAACAGGTAGACTACGAGCAGTACTTC. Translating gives CASRKEQVDYEQYF. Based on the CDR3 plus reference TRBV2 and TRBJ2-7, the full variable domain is EPEVTQTPSHQVTQMGQEVILRCVPISNHLYFYWYRQILGQKVEFLVSFYNNEISEKSEIFDDQFSVERPDGSNFTLKIRSTKLEDSAMYFCASRKEQVDYEQYFGPGTRLTVT.

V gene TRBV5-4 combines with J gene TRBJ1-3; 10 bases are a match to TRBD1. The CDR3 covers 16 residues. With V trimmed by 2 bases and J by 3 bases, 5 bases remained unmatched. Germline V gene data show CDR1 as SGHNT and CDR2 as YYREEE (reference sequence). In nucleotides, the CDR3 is TGTGCCAGCAGCTTATCCGGACAGGGGGGTGGAAACACCATATATTTT. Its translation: CASSLSGQGGGNTIYF.

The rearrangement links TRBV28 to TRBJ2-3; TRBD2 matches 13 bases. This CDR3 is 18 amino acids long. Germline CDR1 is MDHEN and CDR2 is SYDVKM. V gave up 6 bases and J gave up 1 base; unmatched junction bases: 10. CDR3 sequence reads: CASRTGTSGNYGTDTQYF. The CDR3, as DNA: TGTGCCAGCAGAACCGGGACTAGCGGGAATTACGGCACAGATACGCAGTATTTT. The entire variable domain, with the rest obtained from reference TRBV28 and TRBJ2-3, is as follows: DVKVTQSSRYLVKRTGEKVFLECVQDMDHENMFWYRQDPGLGLRLIYFSYDVKMKEKGDIPEGYSVSREKKERFSLILESASTNQTSMYLCASRTGTSGNYGTDTQYFGPGTRLTVL.

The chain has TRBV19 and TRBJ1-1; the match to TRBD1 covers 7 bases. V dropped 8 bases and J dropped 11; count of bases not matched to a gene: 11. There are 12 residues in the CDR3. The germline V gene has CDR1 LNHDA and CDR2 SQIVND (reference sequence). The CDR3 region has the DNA TGTGCCAGTGCCCCACAGGGGAAAGGGGCTTTCTTT. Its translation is CASAPQGKGAFF.

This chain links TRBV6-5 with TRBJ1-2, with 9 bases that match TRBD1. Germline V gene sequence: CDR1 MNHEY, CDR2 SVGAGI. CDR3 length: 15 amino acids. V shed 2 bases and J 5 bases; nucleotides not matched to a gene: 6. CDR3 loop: CASSYGTGRAYGYTF. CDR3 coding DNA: TGTGCCAGCAGTTACGGGACAGGGCGCGCTTATGGCTACACCTTC.

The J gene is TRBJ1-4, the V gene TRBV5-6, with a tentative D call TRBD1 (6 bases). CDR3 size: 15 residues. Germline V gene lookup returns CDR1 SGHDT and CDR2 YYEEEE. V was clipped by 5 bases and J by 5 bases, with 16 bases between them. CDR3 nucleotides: TGTGCCAGCAGGGATTACAGGGCAAAGAATGAAAAACTGTTTTTT. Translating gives CASRDYRAKNEKLFF.

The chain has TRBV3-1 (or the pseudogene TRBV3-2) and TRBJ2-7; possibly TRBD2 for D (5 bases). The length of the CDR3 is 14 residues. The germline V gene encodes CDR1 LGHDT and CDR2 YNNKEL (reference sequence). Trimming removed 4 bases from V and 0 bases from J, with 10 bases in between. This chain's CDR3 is CASSPRTRSYEQYF. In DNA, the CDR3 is TGTGCCAGCAGCCCAAGGACTCGCTCCTACGAGCAGTACTTC.

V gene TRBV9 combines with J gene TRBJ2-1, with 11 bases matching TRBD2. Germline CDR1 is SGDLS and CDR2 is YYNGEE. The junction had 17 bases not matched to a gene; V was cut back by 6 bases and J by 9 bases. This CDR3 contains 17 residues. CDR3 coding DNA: TGTGCCAGCACCCGTTCAACGGCTAGCGGGGGGAGTGGTGAGCAGTTCTTC. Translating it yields CASTRSTASGGSGEQFF.

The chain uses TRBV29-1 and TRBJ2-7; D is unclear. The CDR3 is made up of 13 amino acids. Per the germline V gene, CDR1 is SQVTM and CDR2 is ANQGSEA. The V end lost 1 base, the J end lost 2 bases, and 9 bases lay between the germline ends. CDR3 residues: CSVEGGATYEQYF. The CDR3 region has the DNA TGCAGCGTTGAAGGCGGTGCCACCTACGAGCAGTACTTC.

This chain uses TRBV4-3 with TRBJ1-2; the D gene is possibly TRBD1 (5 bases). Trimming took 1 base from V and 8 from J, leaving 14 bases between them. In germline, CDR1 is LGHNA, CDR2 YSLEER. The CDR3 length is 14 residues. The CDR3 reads CASSQGSGPHGYTF. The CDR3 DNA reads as TGCGCCAGCAGCCAAGGCTCAGGGCCGCACGGCTACACCTTC.

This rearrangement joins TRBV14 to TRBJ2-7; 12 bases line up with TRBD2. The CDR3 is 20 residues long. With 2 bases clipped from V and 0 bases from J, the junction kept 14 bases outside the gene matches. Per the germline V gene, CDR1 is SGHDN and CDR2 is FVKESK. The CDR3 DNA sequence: TGTGCCAGCAGCCAAAGTAGGATAGGACTAGCGGGGAAAAGCTCCTACGAGCAGTACTTC. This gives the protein CASSQSRIGLAGKSSYEQYF.

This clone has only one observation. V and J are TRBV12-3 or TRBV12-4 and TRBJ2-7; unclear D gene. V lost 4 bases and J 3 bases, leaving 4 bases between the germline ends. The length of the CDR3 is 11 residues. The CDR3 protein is CASSSVYEQYF. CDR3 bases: TGTGCCAGCAGTTCGGTCTACGAGCAGTACTTC.

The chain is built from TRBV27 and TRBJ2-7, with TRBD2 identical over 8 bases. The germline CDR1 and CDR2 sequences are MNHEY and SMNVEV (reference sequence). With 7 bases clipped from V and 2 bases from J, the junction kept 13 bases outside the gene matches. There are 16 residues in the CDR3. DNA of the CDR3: TGTGCCAGCACTCCCTACGCGGGGGGACGGACCTACGAGCAGTACTTC. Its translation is CASTPYAGGRTYEQYF.

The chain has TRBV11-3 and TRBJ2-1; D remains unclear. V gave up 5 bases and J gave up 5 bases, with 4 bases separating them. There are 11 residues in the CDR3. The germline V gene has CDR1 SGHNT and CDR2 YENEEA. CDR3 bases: TGTGCCAGCAGCGCTAACAATGAGCAGTTCTTC. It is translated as CASSANNEQFF.

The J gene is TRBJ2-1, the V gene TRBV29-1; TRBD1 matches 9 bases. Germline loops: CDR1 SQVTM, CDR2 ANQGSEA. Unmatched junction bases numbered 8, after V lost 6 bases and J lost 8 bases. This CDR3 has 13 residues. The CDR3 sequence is CSVIQGAWDEQFF. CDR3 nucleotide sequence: TGCAGCGTCATACAGGGGGCATGGGATGAGCAGTTCTTC.

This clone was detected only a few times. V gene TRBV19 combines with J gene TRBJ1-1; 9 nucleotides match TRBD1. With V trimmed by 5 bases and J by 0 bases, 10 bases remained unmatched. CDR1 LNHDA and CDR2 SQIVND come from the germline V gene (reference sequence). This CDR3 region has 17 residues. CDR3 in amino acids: CASSRAGTGTMNTEAFF. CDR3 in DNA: TGTGCCAGTAGTCGCGCCGGGACAGGGACCATGAACACTGAAGCTTTCTTT.

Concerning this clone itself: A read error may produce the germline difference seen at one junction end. In DNA, the CDR3 is TGTGCCAGCAGTTTTAATGACAGGCCGCTCTTT. Encoded protein: CASSFNDRPLF. This chain connects TRBV12-3 or TRBV12-4 to TRBJ1-1; D perhaps matches TRBD1 (6 bases). The CDR3 has 11 residues.

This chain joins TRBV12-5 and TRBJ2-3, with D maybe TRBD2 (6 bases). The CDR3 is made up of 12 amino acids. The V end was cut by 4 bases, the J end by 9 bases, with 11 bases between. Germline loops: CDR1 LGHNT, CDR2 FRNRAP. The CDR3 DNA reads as TGTGCTAGTGGTTGGGGACTCGAGACGCAGTATTTT. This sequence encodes CASGWGLETQYF.

The CDR3 here is CASSLQQPGSGNTIYF. The CDR3 DNA reads as TGTGCCAGCAGCTTACAACAGCCCGGCTCTGGAAACACCATATATTTT. This chain connects TRBV7-9 to TRBJ1-3; unclear D gene. V was trimmed by 2 bases and J by 0 bases, leaving 11 bases between them. The germline V gene has CDR1 SEHNR and CDR2 FQNEAQ (reference sequence). The CDR3 sequence is 16 residues long.

The CDR3 DNA reads TGTGCCAGCAGTAGAGACGGGGAGAACACTGAAGCTTTCTTT. It is translated as CASSRDGENTEAFF. This chain uses TRBV27 with TRBJ1-1; D is undetermined. Trimming pared 5 bases from V and 1 base from J, leaving 11 bases between. Germline loops: CDR1 MNHEY, CDR2 SMNVEV (reference sequence). The CDR3 covers 14 residues.

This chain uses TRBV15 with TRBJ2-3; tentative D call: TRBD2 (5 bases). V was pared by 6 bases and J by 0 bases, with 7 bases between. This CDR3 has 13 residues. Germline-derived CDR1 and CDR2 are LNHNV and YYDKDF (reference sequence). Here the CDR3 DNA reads TGTGCCACCAGGAGCGGTAGCACAGATACGCAGTATTTT. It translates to CATRSGSTDTQYF.

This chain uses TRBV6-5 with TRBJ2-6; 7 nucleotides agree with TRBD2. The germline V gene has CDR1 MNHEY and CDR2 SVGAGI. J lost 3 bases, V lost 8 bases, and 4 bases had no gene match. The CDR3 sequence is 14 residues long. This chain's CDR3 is CASGRAYGANVLTF. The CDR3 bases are TGTGCCAGCGGGAGGGCCTATGGGGCCAACGTCCTGACTTTC.

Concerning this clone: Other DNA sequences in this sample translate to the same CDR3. CDR3 sequence (DNA): TGTGCCAGCTCACCCAGACTAGCGGGGGGGACAGATACGCAGTATTTT. This codes for CASSPRLAGGTDTQYF. This sequence joins TRBV18 and TRBJ2-3; 14 positions match TRBD2. CDR1 KGHSH and CDR2 LQKENI come from the germline V gene. CDR3 size: 16 residues. J was trimmed by 3 bases and V by 3 bases; bases with no gene match: 2.

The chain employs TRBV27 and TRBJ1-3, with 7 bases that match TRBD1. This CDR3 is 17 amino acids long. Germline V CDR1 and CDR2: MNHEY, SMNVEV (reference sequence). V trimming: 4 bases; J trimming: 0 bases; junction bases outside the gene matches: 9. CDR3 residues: CASSSQGGMSSGNTIYF. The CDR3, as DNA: TGTGCCAGCAGTTCCCAGGGGGGTATGAGCTCTGGAAACACCATATATTTT.

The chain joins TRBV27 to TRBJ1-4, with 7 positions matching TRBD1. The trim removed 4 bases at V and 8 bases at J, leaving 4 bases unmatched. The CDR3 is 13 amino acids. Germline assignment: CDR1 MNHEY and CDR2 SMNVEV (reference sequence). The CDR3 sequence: CASSSTGEEKLFF. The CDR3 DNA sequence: TGTGCCAGCAGTTCTACAGGGGAGGAAAAACTGTTTTTT.

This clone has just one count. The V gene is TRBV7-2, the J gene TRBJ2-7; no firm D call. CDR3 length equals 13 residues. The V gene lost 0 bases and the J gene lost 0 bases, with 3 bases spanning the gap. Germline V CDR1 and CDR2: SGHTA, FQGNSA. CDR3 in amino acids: CASSLASSYEQYF. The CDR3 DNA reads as TGTGCCAGCAGCTTAGCTAGCTCCTACGAGCAGTACTTC.

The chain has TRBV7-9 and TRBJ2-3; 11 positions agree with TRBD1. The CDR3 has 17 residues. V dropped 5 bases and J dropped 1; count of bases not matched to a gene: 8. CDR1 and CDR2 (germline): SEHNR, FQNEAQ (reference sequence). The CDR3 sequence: CASSPGTGGLGTDTQYF. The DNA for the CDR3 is TGTGCCAGCAGCCCCGGGACAGGGGGACTGGGCACAGATACGCAGTATTTT.